The 3 T cell receptor beta chains reported below all come from one sample, sequenced in a study of early T cells in non-severe SARS-CoV-2 infection. TCRdb re-analysed the 5' RACE reads in MiXCR, keeping a single row per CDR3 protein. This table has around 82,000 distinct CDR3 sequences, around 12% appearing once. The specimen was whole blood. The origin of the receptors is an adult who was a healthcare worker with PCR-confirmed SARS-CoV-2 infection or an uninfected control (not recorded which).

This clonotype was seen repeatedly, ten times or more. The J gene is TRBJ2-7, the V gene TRBV28; D unclear. The CDR3 is 14 residues long. Per germline, CDR1 MDHEN and CDR2 SYDVKM. Trimming removed 3 bases from V and 3 bases from J, with 12 bases in between. The CDR3 coding sequence is TGTGCCAGCAGTTTGGTCCAGCCGGGCTACGAGCAGTACTTC. Amino acids: CASSLVQPGYEQYF.

This clonotype was picked up a small number of times. The chain employs TRBV27 and TRBJ2-7; D gene uncertain. Trimming took 3 bases from V and 0 from J, leaving 6 bases between them. Germline values: CDR1 MNHEY, CDR2 SMNVEV (reference sequence). CDR3 length: 13 amino acids. The CDR3 DNA reads TGTGCCAGCAGTTTTACTGACTCCTACGAGCAGTACTTC. This encodes CASSFTDSYEQYF.

The chain carries TRBV21-1 and TRBJ2-1; no check of the table's D call, TRBD2, against the DNA was made. TRBV21-1 is a pseudogene locus. This CDR3 is built from 13 residues. CDR3 amino acids: CASSTAGGYEQFF. The CDR3 DNA is TGTGCCAGCAGCACGGCAGGAGGGTATGAGCAGTTCTTC.